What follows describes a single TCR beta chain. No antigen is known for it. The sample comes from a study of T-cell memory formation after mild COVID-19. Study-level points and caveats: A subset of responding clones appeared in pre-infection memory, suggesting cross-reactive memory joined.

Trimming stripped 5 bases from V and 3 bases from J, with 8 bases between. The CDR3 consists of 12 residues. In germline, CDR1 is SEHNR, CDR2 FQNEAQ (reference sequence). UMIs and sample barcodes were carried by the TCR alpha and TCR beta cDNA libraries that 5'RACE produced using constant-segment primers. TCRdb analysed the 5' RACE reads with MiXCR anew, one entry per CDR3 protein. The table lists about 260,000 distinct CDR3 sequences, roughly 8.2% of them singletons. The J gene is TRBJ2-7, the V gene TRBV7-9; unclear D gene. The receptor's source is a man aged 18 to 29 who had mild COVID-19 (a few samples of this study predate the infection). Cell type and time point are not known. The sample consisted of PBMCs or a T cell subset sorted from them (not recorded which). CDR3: CASSTRRYEQYF. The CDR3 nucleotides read TGTGCCAGCAGCACGCGGCGCTACGAGCAGTACTTC.